The sequence of this T cell receptor beta chain was determined in a study of molecular identifiers for immune sequencing clone quantification. The CDR3 sequence is 14 residues long. With 5 bases clipped from V and 7 bases from J, the junction kept 9 bases outside the gene matches. Germline loops: CDR1 LNHDA, CDR2 SQIVND (reference sequence). TCRdb re-analysed the PCR reads in MiXCR, keeping a single row per CDR3 protein. The table lists just under 650,000 distinct CDR3 sequences, just under 20% of them singletons. Sorted inputs of roughly 20,000 to 1,000,000 cells, with 10%, 30% or 50% RNA, yielded naive CD8 libraries. The authors sorted naive CD8 T cells as CD8+CD4-CCR7+CD45RA+.

This receptor was obtained from a human donor in good health. Some libraries in this study had Jurkat cell RNA spiked in. Source material: naive CD8+ T cells from blood, with Jurkat cell RNA spiked in. The subset: FACS-sorted CD8+CD4-CCR7+CD45RA+ naive T cells. V and J are TRBV19 and TRBJ2-7, with 9 positions matching TRBD1. The DNA of the CDR3 is TGTGCCAGTAGTCCCTGGACAGGGGCAGGTGAGCAGTACTTC. This encodes CASSPWTGAGEQYF.